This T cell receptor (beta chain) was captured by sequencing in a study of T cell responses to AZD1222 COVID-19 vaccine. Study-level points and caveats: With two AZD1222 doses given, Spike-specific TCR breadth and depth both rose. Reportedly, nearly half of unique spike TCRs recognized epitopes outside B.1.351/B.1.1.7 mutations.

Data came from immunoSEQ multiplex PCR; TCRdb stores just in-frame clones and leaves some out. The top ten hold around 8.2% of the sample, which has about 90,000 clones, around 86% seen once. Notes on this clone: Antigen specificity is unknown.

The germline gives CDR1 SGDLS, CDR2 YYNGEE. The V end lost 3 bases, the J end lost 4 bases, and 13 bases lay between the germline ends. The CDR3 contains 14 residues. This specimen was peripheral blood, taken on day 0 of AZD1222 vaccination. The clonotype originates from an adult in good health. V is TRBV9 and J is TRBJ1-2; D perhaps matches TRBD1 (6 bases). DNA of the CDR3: TGTGCCAGCAGCGGGGGGAACAGGGCCTATGGCTACACCTTC. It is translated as CASSGGNRAYGYTF.